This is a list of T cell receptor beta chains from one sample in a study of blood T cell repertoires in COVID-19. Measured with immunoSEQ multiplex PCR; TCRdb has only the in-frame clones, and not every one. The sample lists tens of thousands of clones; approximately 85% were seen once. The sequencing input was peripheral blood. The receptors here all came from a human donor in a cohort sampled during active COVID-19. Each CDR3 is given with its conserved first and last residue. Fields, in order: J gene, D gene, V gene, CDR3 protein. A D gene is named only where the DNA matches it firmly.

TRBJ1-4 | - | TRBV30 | CAWRVGEGRAGEKLFF
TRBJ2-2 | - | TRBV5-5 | CASSLSGTTTGELFF
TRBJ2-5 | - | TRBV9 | CASSVWDSGFETQYF
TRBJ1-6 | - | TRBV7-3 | CASSLMGFRPDDNSPLHF
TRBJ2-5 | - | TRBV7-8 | CASSPRTGTWETQYF
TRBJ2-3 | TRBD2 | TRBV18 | CASSPGTSGGTTDTQYF
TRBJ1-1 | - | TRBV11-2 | CASSLGASRNTEAFF
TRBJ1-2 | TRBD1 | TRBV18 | CASSPPGQAGYGYTF
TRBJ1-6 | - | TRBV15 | CATSRDRGAKSPLHF
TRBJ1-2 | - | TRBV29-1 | CSVETPGDGYTF
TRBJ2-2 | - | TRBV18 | CASSPSQGTNTGELFF
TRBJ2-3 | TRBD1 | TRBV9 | CASSGDRGFTDTQYF
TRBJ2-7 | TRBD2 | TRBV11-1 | CASSLASGGPYEQYF
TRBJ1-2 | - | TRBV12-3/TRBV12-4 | CASSLQGSYGYTF
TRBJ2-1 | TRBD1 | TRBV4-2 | CASSPGQQGYNEQFF
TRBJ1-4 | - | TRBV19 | CASSTTATNEKLFF
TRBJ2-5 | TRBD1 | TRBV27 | CASSSWDRGRETQYF
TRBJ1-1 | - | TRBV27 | CASSYRPTPGSGTEAFF
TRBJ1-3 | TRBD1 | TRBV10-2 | CASSAGTASGNTIYF
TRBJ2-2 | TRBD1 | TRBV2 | CASSAGQGAGRTGELFF
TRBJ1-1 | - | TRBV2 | CASSEARGAGAFF
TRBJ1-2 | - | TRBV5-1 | CASSLVVGVYGYTF
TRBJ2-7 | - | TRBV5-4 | CASSFDPDSSYEQYF